The 22 T cell receptor beta chains below were found in one sample sequenced in a study of OX40 agonist ivuxolimab in advanced cancers. The assay was immunoSEQ multiplex PCR, and TCRdb's table has in-frame clones only and misses some. Among tens of thousands of clones listed, more than 85% were seen once. The sample here was CD4+ or CD8+ T cells sorted from blood, taken in a trial of the OX40 agonist ivuxolimab. The origin of the receptors is an adult with an advanced solid tumor such as melanoma, head and neck, liver or kidney cancer.

The V call is TRBV27, the J call TRBJ2-1; the match to TRBD1 covers 9 bases. Losses at the gene ends were 5 bases for V and 2 bases for J; bases not matched to a gene: 13. Germline V gives CDR1 MNHEY, CDR2 SMNVEV (reference sequence). This CDR3 comprises 18 residues. Here the CDR3 DNA reads TGTGCCAGCAGTATTTACTCTACCGGGACAGGGCCCTACAATGAGCAGTTCTTC. Its translation: CASSIYSTGTGPYNEQFF.

CDR3 sequence (DNA): TGTGCCATCAGTGAGCCCGGGGGACTAGACTATGGCTACACCTTC. Translated: CAISEPGGLDYGYTF. This chain connects TRBV10-3 to TRBJ1-2; D is possibly TRBD1 (5 bases). This CDR3 has 15 amino acids. V gave up 2 bases and J gave up 3 bases, with 13 bases separating them. From germline, CDR1 is ENHRY and CDR2 SYGVKD.

The chain couples TRBV19 to TRBJ1-3, with a tentative D call TRBD1 (5 bases). Germline loops: CDR1 LNHDA, CDR2 SQIVND (reference sequence). V dropped 7 bases and J dropped 3 bases, with 13 bases sitting between them. The CDR3 covers 14 residues. The chain's CDR3 is CASKPGEVGNTIYF. The CDR3 region has the DNA TGTGCCAGTAAACCGGGGGAAGTTGGAAACACCATATATTTT.

V is TRBV19 and J is TRBJ2-1; D ambiguous. Trimming shortened V by 6 bases and J by 4 bases, and 13 bases separated the two germline ends. The CDR3 runs 14 residues. The germline V gene encodes CDR1 LNHDA and CDR2 SQIVND (reference sequence). CDR3 coding DNA: TGTGCCAGTAGGACGGCAGAGAATTACAATGAGCAGTTCTTC. As protein: CASRTAENYNEQFF.

CDR3 loop: CASSLDSGQGSSQYGELFF. CDR3 sequence (DNA): TGTGCCAGCAGCTTAGATTCAGGACAGGGATCCTCACAATACGGGGAGCTGTTTTTT. J is TRBJ2-2 and V is TRBV7-9; 8 bases are a match to TRBD1. Germline CDR1 SEHNR, CDR2 FQNEAQ (reference sequence). This CDR3 contains 19 residues. Trimming cost V 1 base and J 7 bases; bases outside gene matches: 17.

This chain connects TRBV6-6 to TRBJ1-1; D might be TRBD1 (5 bases). Looked up from germline, CDR1 is MNHNY and CDR2 is SVGAGI (reference sequence). Between the trimmed V and J ends, which lost 8 bases and 0 bases, there was a span of 10 bases. This CDR3 spans 13 amino acids. The CDR3 DNA reads as TGTGCCAGCCAGGGCAGAGTGAACACTGAAGCTTTCTTT. Its protein is CASQGRVNTEAFF.

This clone was counted once. The V gene is TRBV7-2, the J gene TRBJ1-5; 7 nucleotides agree with TRBD1. After removal of 4 bases from V and 6 bases from J, the junction contained 9 bases not matched to a gene. This CDR3 is built from 15 residues. Per the germline V gene, CDR1 is SGHTA and CDR2 is FQGNSA. This chain's CDR3 is CASSSMTGNTQPQHF. Here the CDR3 DNA reads TGTGCCAGCAGCTCAATGACAGGGAATACTCAGCCCCAGCATTTT.

This chain connects TRBV7-3 to TRBJ2-7; D is possibly TRBD2 (6 bases). The germline gives CDR1 SGHTA, CDR2 FQGTGA. Trimming took off 2 bases at V and 2 bases at J, with 13 bases between the two ends. This CDR3 region has 15 residues. The CDR3 is CASSLRGGVPYEQYF. The CDR3 bases are TGTGCCAGCAGCTTACGGGGCGGGGTTCCCTACGAGCAGTACTTC.

The J gene is TRBJ2-2, the V gene TRBV19; D not resolved. The CDR3 has 14 amino acids. Germline values: CDR1 LNHDA, CDR2 SQIVND (reference sequence). V was cut by 4 bases and J by 3 bases, with 9 bases left in between. The CDR3 sequence is CASSSSHDTGELFF. In DNA form, the CDR3 reads TGTGCCAGTAGTAGTAGTCATGACACCGGGGAGCTGTTTTTT.

The J gene is TRBJ2-7, the V gene TRBV2; TRBD2 matches 16 bases. CDR3 length equals 16 residues. Germline V gene sequence: CDR1 SNHLY, CDR2 FYNNEI. Losses at the gene ends were 7 bases for V and 7 bases for J; bases not matched to a gene: 10. The CDR3 reads CASNLGLAGGTDEQYF. In nucleotides, the CDR3 is TGTGCCAGCAATCTGGGACTAGCGGGAGGGACGGATGAGCAGTACTTC.

This CDR3 is CASKGRGLQETQYF. Written as DNA, the CDR3 is TGTGCCAGCAAAGGGCGGGGACTACAAGAGACCCAGTACTTC. J is TRBJ2-5 and V is TRBV5-6, with 7 bases matching TRBD2. V trimming: 6 bases; J trimming: 2 bases; junction bases outside the gene matches: 7. CDR3 size: 14 residues. The germline V gene encodes CDR1 SGHDT and CDR2 YYEEEE.

Written as DNA, the CDR3 is TGTGCCAGCTCACCAGAGACAGGCATGGACACTGAAGCTTTCTTT. It codes for CASSPETGMDTEAFF. The chain has TRBV18 and TRBJ1-1, with D perhaps TRBD1 (6 bases). With 2 bases removed from V and 3 bases from J, the gap between germline ends came to 13 bases. The CDR3 has 15 amino acids. Germline CDR1 KGHSH, CDR2 LQKENI.

This chain connects TRBV6-5 to TRBJ1-2, with D hard to call. Germline V CDR1 and CDR2: MNHEY, SVGAGI. Trimming stripped 0 bases from V and 2 bases from J, with 10 bases between. This CDR3 region has 15 residues. CDR3: CASSYSGNINYGYTF. The CDR3, as DNA: TGTGCCAGCAGTTACTCAGGGAATATCAACTATGGCTACACCTTC.

The V call is TRBV5-8, the J call TRBJ1-2; no definite D call. The CDR3 extends over 15 amino acids. In germline, CDR1 is SGHTS, CDR2 YDEGEE. V was clipped by 2 bases and J by 4 bases, with 15 bases between them. CDR3 region: CASSFQSSGIYGYTF. DNA of the CDR3: TGTGCCAGCAGCTTTCAGTCCAGTGGAATCTATGGCTACACCTTC.

This clone was counted a few times. Here the CDR3 reads CASSRQGRTEAFF. The CDR3, as DNA: TGTGCCAGCAGTAGACAGGGGAGGACTGAAGCTTTCTTT. The chain is built from TRBV2 and TRBJ1-1; 8 bases map to TRBD1. The trim removed 5 bases at V and 5 bases at J, leaving 4 bases unmatched. This CDR3 is 13 amino acids long. Germline V gene data show CDR1 as SNHLY and CDR2 as FYNNEI.

This chain uses TRBV19 with TRBJ1-2; D is perhaps TRBD1 (6 bases). This CDR3 spans 19 amino acids. Trimming stripped 1 base from V and 1 base from J, with 22 bases between. The V gene's germline CDR1 is LNHDA and CDR2 SQIVND (reference sequence). CDR3 residues: CASSIVIRGAIGGNYGYTF. The CDR3 DNA reads as TGTGCCAGTAGTATAGTAATTCGGGGCGCCATAGGGGGTAACTATGGCTACACCTTC.

This chain connects TRBV7-3 to TRBJ2-1; D is unclear. V lost 3 bases and J lost 7, with 7 bases in between. The length of the CDR3 is 12 residues. The V gene's germline CDR1 is SGHTA and CDR2 FQGTGA. CDR3 nucleotide sequence: TGTGCCAGCAGCTTCCATCCGAATGAGCAGTTCTTC. Translating gives CASSFHPNEQFF. Supplemented by reference TRBV7-3 and TRBJ2-1, the full variable domain reads GAGVSQTPSNKVTEKGKYVELRCDPISGHTALYWYRQSLGQGPEFLIYFQGTGAADDSGLPNDRFFAVRPEGSVSTLKIQRTERGDSAVYLCASSFHPNEQFFGPGTRLTVL.

V and J are TRBV6-1 and TRBJ2-7; D gene ambiguous. Trimming took 1 base from V and 4 from J, leaving 11 bases between them. Germline V CDR1 and CDR2: MNHNS, SASEGT. The CDR3 consists of 14 residues. The CDR3 region has the DNA TGTGCCAGCAGTGAAGGGTATCCCAGGTACGAGCAGTACTTC. Protein product: CASSEGYPRYEQYF.

This clone was observed once. The chain has TRBV7-9 and TRBJ2-6; D ambiguous. CDR3 size: 17 residues. Trimming shortened V by 0 bases and J by 6 bases, and 15 bases separated the two germline ends. CDR1 SEHNR and CDR2 FQNEAQ come from the germline V gene (reference sequence). The CDR3 is CASSLARPARQANVLTF. In nucleotides, the CDR3 is TGTGCCAGCAGCTTAGCGCGCCCGGCCCGACAGGCCAACGTCCTGACTTTC.

The J gene is TRBJ2-5, the V gene TRBV29-1; 8 bases are shared with TRBD1. This CDR3 region has 12 residues. Germline lookup yields CDR1 SQVTM and CDR2 ANQGSEA. Trimming at V came to 6 bases and at J to 2 bases, leaving 2 bases not matched to a gene. The CDR3 here is CSVTGGQETQYF. The CDR3 DNA follows: TGCAGCGTAACAGGGGGTCAAGAGACCCAGTACTTC. The complete variable domain, with remaining parts taken from reference TRBV29-1 and TRBJ2-5, reads SAVISQKPSRDICQRGTSLTIQCQVDSQVTMMFWYRQQPGQSLTLIATANQGSEATYESGFVIDKFPISRPNLTFSTLTVSNMSPEDSSIYLCSVTGGQETQYFGPGTRLLVL.

This sequence joins TRBV18 and TRBJ2-5; perhaps TRBD2 as D (6 bases). TRBJ2-7 matches the DNA end more closely, so the J call is doubtful. Germline V CDR1 and CDR2: KGHSH, LQKENI. CDR3 length: 14 amino acids. The CDR3 spells CASSPDRTISEQYF. In nucleotides, the CDR3 is TGTGCCAGCTCACCAGATAGGACTATAAGCGAGCAGTACTTC.

DNA of the CDR3: TGTGCCAGCAGCTTGGGCAGGGGAGAGACCCAGTACTTC. Its protein is CASSLGRGETQYF. V usage is TRBV11-2 and J usage is TRBJ2-5; D may be TRBD1 (6 bases). Germline values: CDR1 SGHAT, CDR2 FQNNGV. The CDR3 extends over 13 amino acids. Trimming pared 3 bases from V and 4 bases from J, leaving 9 bases between.